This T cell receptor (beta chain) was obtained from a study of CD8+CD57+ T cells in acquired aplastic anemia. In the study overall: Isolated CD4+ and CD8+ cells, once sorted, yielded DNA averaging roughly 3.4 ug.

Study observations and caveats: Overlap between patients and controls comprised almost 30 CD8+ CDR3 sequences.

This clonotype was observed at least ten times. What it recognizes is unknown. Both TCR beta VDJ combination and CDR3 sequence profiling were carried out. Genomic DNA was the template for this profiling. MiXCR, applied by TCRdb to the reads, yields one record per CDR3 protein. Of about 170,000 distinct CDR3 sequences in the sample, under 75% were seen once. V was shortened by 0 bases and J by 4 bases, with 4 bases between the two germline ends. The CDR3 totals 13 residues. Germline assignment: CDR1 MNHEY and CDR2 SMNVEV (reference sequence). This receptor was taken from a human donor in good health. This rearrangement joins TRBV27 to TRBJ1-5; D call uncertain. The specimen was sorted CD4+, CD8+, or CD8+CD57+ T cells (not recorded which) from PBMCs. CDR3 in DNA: TGTGCCAGCAGTTTATCAGGGAATCAGCCCCAGCATTTT. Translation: CASSLSGNQPQHF.